A selection of T cell receptor beta chains follows, all from one sample in a study of beta chain features in type 1 diabetes. This table comes from immunoSEQ multiplex PCR, and its TCRdb copy is limited to in-frame clones, with some not included. The sample lists a few hundred thousand clones, approximately 15% occurring once. The specimen was naive CD4+ T cells from blood. The receptors here all came from a man under 40 with type 1 diabetes. CDR3s include the opening cysteine and the closing phenylalanine or tryptophan. The D gene is left open where the match is weak. Rows give clone size only sometimes, using once, few, many, or a class for an expanded clone.

CDR3: CASTGRENYEQYF
DNA: TGTGCCAGCACAGGGCGGGAGAACTACGAGCAGTACTTC
J: TRBJ2-7
V: TRBV28
size: -
D: TRBD2

CDR3: CASSPSTGGDNYGYTF
DNA: TGTGCCAGCTCACCGTCAACAGGGGGGGATAACTATGGCTACACCTTC
J: TRBJ1-2
V: TRBV18
size: -
D: TRBD1

CDR3: CASSMISGTSGSNEQFF
DNA: TGTGCCAGTAGTATGATAAGCGGGACTAGCGGGAGCAATGAGCAGTTCTTC
J: TRBJ2-1
V: TRBV19
size: -
D: TRBD2

CDR3: CASSTGDYGYTF
DNA: TGTGCCAGCAGTACAGGGGACTATGGCTACACCTTC
J: TRBJ1-2
V: TRBV14
size: few
D: TRBD1

CDR3: CASSYDGHGSTDTQYF
DNA: TGTGCCAGCAGTTACGACGGACACGGGTCCACAGATACGCAGTATTTT
J: TRBJ2-3
V: TRBV6-5
size: few
D: -

CDR3: CASSLTATSSYNEQFF
DNA: TGTGCCAGCAGTTTAACAGCGACTAGCTCCTACAATGAGCAGTTCTTC
J: TRBJ2-1
V: TRBV28
size: few
D: -

CDR3: CASSPAATNEKLFF
DNA: TGTGCCAGCTCACCGGCTGCAACTAATGAAAAACTGTTTTTT
J: TRBJ1-4
V: TRBV18
size: -
D: -

CDR3: CASTSRTSEFF
DNA: TGTGCCAGCACAAGTAGGACTAGCGAGTTCTTC
J: TRBJ2-1
V: TRBV28
size: few
D: TRBD2

CDR3: CASSGGESEQYF
DNA: TGTGCCAGCAGCGGAGGGGAAAGCGAGCAGTACTTC
J: TRBJ2-7
V: TRBV7-9
size: few
D: -

CDR3: CAISESPLRTAHGYTF
DNA: TGTGCCATCAGTGAGTCCCCCCTCCGGACAGCCCATGGCTACACCTTC
J: TRBJ1-2
V: TRBV10-3
size: -
D: -

CDR3: CAISYDTNQPQHF
DNA: TGTGCCATCAGTTACGACACCAATCAGCCCCAGCATTTT
J: TRBJ1-5
V: TRBV10-3
size: -
D: -

CDR3: CASSLGGQVNYEQYF
DNA: TGTGCCAGCAGCTTAGGGGGGCAGGTGAACTACGAGCAGTACTTC
J: TRBJ2-7
V: TRBV7-9
size: -
D: -

CDR3: CASSPQGEANYGYTF
DNA: TGCGCCAGCAGCCCCCAAGGGGAAGCTAACTATGGCTACACCTTC
J: TRBJ1-2
V: TRBV5-1
size: few
D: -

CDR3: CASSLVGTAYNEQFF
DNA: TGCGCCAGCAGCTTGGTGGGGACAGCTTACAATGAGCAGTTCTTC
J: TRBJ2-1
V: TRBV5-1
size: few
D: TRBD1

CDR3: CASSLNSDEQFF
DNA: TGTGCCAGCAGCCTCAATTCAGATGAGCAGTTCTTC
J: TRBJ2-1
V: TRBV9
size: -
D: -

CDR3: CIIGTGTEAFF
DNA: TGCATCATCGGGACAGGCACTGAAGCTTTCTTT
J: TRBJ1-1
V: TRBV29-1
size: few
D: TRBD1

CDR3: CASSGQLPDTQYF
DNA: TGTGCCAGCAGTGGACAATTACCAGATACGCAGTATTTT
J: TRBJ2-3
V: TRBV6-1
size: few
D: -

CDR3: CASSEGGGSYNEQFF
DNA: TGTGCCAGCAGTGAGGGAGGCGGCTCCTACAATGAGCAGTTCTTC
J: TRBJ2-1
V: TRBV2
size: few
D: -

CDR3: CASSLAGMGPETQYF
DNA: TGTGCCAGCAGCTTAGCAGGGATGGGGCCAGAGACCCAGTACTTC
J: TRBJ2-5
V: TRBV7-9
size: -
D: -

CDR3: CASSTVAGASTDTQYF
DNA: TGTGCCAGCAGCACAGTAGCGGGAGCTAGCACAGATACGCAGTATTTT
J: TRBJ2-3
V: TRBV28
size: -
D: TRBD2

CDR3: CASSGGTAGNTIYF
DNA: TGTGCCAGCAGTGGAGGGACAGCTGGAAACACCATATATTTT
J: TRBJ1-3
V: TRBV28
size: few
D: TRBD1

CDR3: CAISESAGAYNEQFF
DNA: TGTGCCATCAGTGAGAGTGCGGGAGCCTACAATGAGCAGTTCTTC
J: TRBJ2-1
V: TRBV10-3
size: -
D: TRBD2